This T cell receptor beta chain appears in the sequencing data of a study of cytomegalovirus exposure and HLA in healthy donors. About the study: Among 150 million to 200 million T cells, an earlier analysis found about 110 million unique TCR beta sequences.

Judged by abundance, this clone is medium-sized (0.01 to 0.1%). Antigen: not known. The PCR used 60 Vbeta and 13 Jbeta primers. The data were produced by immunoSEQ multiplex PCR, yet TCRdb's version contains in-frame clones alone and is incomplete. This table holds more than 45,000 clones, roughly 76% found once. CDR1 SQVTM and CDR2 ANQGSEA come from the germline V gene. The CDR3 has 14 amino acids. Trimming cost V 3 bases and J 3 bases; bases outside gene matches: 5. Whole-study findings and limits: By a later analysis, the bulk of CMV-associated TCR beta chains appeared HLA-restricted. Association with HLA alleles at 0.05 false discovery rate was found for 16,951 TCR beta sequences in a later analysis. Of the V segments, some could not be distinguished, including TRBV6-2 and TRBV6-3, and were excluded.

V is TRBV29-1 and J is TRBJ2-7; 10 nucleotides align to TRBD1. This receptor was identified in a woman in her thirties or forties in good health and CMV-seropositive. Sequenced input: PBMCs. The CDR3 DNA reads TGCAGCGTTGAGGTGGGGGACAGGGGCTACGAGCAGTACTTC. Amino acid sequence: CSVEVGDRGYEQYF.